This passage covers 30 T cell receptor beta chains from one sample sequenced in a study of cytomegalovirus exposure and HLA in healthy donors. In the PCR, 60 Vbeta and 13 Jbeta primers were used. Method: immunoSEQ multiplex PCR; TCRdb's copy keeps in-frame clones and lacks some. The table lists tens of thousands of clones, 83% of them singletons. The sample was PBMCs. The source is a man aged 25 to 45 in good health and CMV-seronegative.

The gene calls are TRBV2 and TRBJ2-7, with D maybe TRBD1 (5 bases). The germline V gene encodes CDR1 SNHLY and CDR2 FYNNEI. V lost 2 bases and J lost 2, with 13 bases in between. The CDR3 covers 15 residues. The CDR3 spells CASSERLLGAYEQYF. The CDR3 DNA reads as TGTGCCAGCAGTGAACGCCTCCTAGGGGCCTACGAGCAGTACTTC.

V usage is TRBV19 and J usage is TRBJ1-1, with D perhaps TRBD1 (6 bases). The CDR3 is 16 amino acids. Germline V lookup: CDR1 LNHDA, CDR2 SQIVND (reference sequence). V lost 1 base and J lost 0, with 12 bases in between. The CDR3 sequence is CASSIVGRGMNTEAFF. The CDR3, as DNA: TGTGCCAGTAGTATAGTAGGCAGGGGAATGAACACTGAAGCTTTCTTT.

The chain recombines TRBV15 with TRBJ2-2; TRBD1 might be the D (6 bases). Germline V lookup: CDR1 LNHNV, CDR2 YYDKDF (reference sequence). This CDR3 region has 15 residues. V was trimmed by 7 bases and J by 0 bases, leaving 12 bases between them. The DNA of the CDR3 is TGTGCCACCAATCTAGGACAGACGAACACCGGGGAGCTGTTTTTT. This codes for CATNLGQTNTGELFF.

The chain combines TRBV6-1 with TRBJ1-1; D possibly corresponds to TRBD1 (5 bases). Trimming removed 0 bases from V and 5 bases from J, with 16 bases in between. From germline, CDR1 is MNHNS and CDR2 SASEGT. The length of the CDR3 is 16 residues. The CDR3 reads CASSEAGGAMRTEAFF. CDR3 DNA: TGTGCCAGCAGTGAAGCTGGAGGGGCCATGAGGACTGAAGCTTTCTTT.

V is TRBV7-9 and J is TRBJ1-1; 11 positions match TRBD1. After removal of 5 bases from V and 11 bases from J, the junction contained 10 bases not matched to a gene. The germline gives CDR1 SEHNR, CDR2 FQNEAQ (reference sequence). This CDR3 contains 14 residues. CDR3 sequence: CASSRDRGGRGAFF. CDR3 bases: TGTGCCAGCAGCAGGGACAGGGGGGGTCGCGGGGCTTTCTTT.

This clone was observed once. The chain has TRBV6-5 and TRBJ2-1, with 7 bases aligning to TRBD2. The CDR3 runs 15 residues. Germline V gene sequence: CDR1 MNHEY, CDR2 SVGAGI. V shed 2 bases and J 4 bases; nucleotides not matched to a gene: 5. CDR3 residues: CASSYEGSGYNEQFF. The DNA of the CDR3 is TGTGCCAGCAGTTACGAGGGTAGCGGGTACAATGAGCAGTTCTTC.

This rearrangement joins TRBV5-1 to TRBJ1-4, with D unresolved. The CDR3 length is 13 residues. Germline CDR1 and CDR2: SGHRS and YFSETQ. The V end lost 4 bases, the J end lost 4 bases, and 8 bases lay between the germline ends. CDR3 in DNA: TGCGCCAGCAGCAGTACCTATAATGAAAAACTGTTTTTT. It is translated as CASSSTYNEKLFF.

This chain uses TRBV4-1 with TRBJ2-2, with a possible D match to TRBD2 (5 bases). The CDR3 is 14 amino acids. The germline V and J ends were trimmed by 5 bases and 5 bases, with 12 bases remaining between them. Looked up from germline, CDR1 is MGHRA and CDR2 is YSYEKL. The CDR3 nucleotides are TGCGCCAGCAGCGCGGGCTCCGGGACCGGGGAGCTGTTTTTT. Translated, it gives CASSAGSGTGELFF.

V and J are TRBV4-3 and TRBJ2-6; D may be TRBD1 (5 bases). Between the trimmed V and J ends, which lost 0 bases and 2 bases, there was a span of 8 bases. The CDR3 runs 16 residues. Germline V lookup: CDR1 LGHNA, CDR2 YSLEER. The CDR3 spells CASSQDKGTGANVLTF. CDR3 nucleotides: TGCGCCAGCAGCCAAGATAAGGGGACTGGGGCCAACGTCCTGACTTTC.

This clone was counted only a few times. The chain uses TRBV6-5 and TRBJ2-7; tentative D call: TRBD1 (5 bases). Trimming removed 6 bases at V and 11 bases at J, with 14 bases between. CDR1 MNHEY and CDR2 SVGAGI come from the germline V gene. This CDR3 spans 11 amino acids. As DNA, the CDR3 is TGTGCCAGCAGGGCAGGGAACGTGAAGTACTTC. This codes for CASRAGNVKYF.

This chain joins TRBV9 and TRBJ2-7, with a possible D match to TRBD2 (6 bases). The germline V and J ends were trimmed by 3 bases and 4 bases, with 14 bases remaining between them. Germline V gene data show CDR1 as SGDLS and CDR2 as YYNGEE. This CDR3 has 14 amino acids. The CDR3 here is CASSATSTGYEQYF. The CDR3 region has the DNA TGTGCCAGCAGCGCCACTAGCACCGGGTACGAGCAGTACTTC.

CDR3 residues: CASSSLAGGWDIQYF. CDR3 sequence (DNA): TGTGCCAGCAGCTCCCTAGCGGGGGGCTGGGACATTCAGTACTTC. The V and J genes are TRBV7-2 and TRBJ2-4; 11 bases line up with TRBD2. The junction had 7 bases not matched to a gene; V was cut back by 4 bases and J by 8 bases. From germline, CDR1 is SGHTA and CDR2 FQGNSA. This CDR3 is built from 15 residues.

The chain employs TRBV19 and TRBJ1-5; no firm D call. V was cut by 5 bases and J by 6 bases, with 17 bases left in between. Germline CDR1 LNHDA, CDR2 SQIVND (reference sequence). The CDR3 is 15 amino acids. Here the CDR3 reads CASSLDSGPAQPQHF. CDR3 coding DNA: TGTGCCAGTAGTCTGGACTCAGGACCCGCTCAGCCCCAGCATTTT.

Only one count was recorded for this clone. The chain links TRBV7-2 to TRBJ2-7; TRBD2 matches 8 bases. Germline V gene sequence: CDR1 SGHTA, CDR2 FQGNSA. After removal of 4 bases from V and 6 bases from J, the junction contained 8 bases not matched to a gene. This CDR3 contains 14 residues. CDR3 DNA sequence: TGTGCCAGCAGCTCGCAGCGGGAGTCGGGCGAGCAGTACTTC. This encodes CASSSQRESGEQYF.

CDR3 DNA sequence: TGTGCCATCCTAGGTGGGGGAGGGCCGGGCGATGAGCAGTTCTTC. Residues: CAILGGGGPGDEQFF. The chain uses TRBV7-9 and TRBJ2-1; 7 bases agree with TRBD2. The CDR3 has 15 amino acids. V lost 10 bases, J lost 8 bases, and 17 bases stayed unmatched. CDR1 and CDR2 (germline): SEHNR, FQNEAQ (reference sequence).

The genes are TRBV4-1 and TRBJ2-7, with TRBD2 identical over 9 bases. With 4 bases clipped from V and 2 bases from J, the junction kept 6 bases outside the gene matches. The length of the CDR3 is 15 residues. Germline V CDR1 and CDR2: MGHRA, YSYEKL. In DNA, the CDR3 is TGCGCCAGCAGCCGAGGGAGCGGGGGGCCCTACGAGCAGTACTTC. Its translation: CASSRGSGGPYEQYF.

The rearrangement links TRBV5-6 to TRBJ2-2; 8 nucleotides match TRBD2. Germline assignment: CDR1 SGHDT and CDR2 YYEEEE. The CDR3 is made up of 17 amino acids. V lost 0 bases to trimming and J lost 3 bases; unmatched junction nucleotides: 7. CDR3 nucleotides: TGTGCCAGCAGCTTGGGGGCCCGGGGGGGAGACACCGGGGAGCTGTTTTTT. It specifies CASSLGARGGDTGELFF.

V usage is TRBV10-3 and J usage is TRBJ2-3, with D maybe TRBD1 (6 bases). The CDR3 is made up of 16 amino acids. Looked up from germline, CDR1 is ENHRY and CDR2 is SYGVKD. Trimming took off 0 bases at V and 1 base at J, with 11 bases between the two ends. DNA for the CDR3: TGTGCCATCAGTGAGTCGAGAGGGGGTCGCACAGATACGCAGTATTTT. Protein: CAISESRGGRTDTQYF.

This clone was seen a handful of times. The rearrangement joins TRBV2 to TRBJ2-2; 9 nucleotides match TRBD1. With V trimmed by 1 base and J by 6 bases, 3 bases remained unmatched. Germline CDR1 reads SNHLY; CDR2 reads FYNNEI. CDR3 size: 15 residues. CDR3 sequence: CASSEGDRAPGELFF. The CDR3 DNA sequence: TGTGCCAGCAGTGAAGGGGACAGGGCCCCCGGGGAGCTGTTTTTT.

This sequence joins TRBV25-1 and TRBJ1-5; D possibly corresponds to TRBD1 (6 bases). Germline lookup yields CDR1 MGHDK and CDR2 SYGVNS. The CDR3 runs to 13 residues. Trimming removed 5 bases from V and 7 bases from J, with 12 bases in between. CDR3: CASSNRVNQPQHF. The CDR3 coding sequence is TGTGCCAGCAGTAACAGGGTGAACCAGCCCCAGCATTTT.

The chain couples TRBV6-6 to TRBJ2-1, with 9 positions matching TRBD2. Germline values: CDR1 MNHNY, CDR2 SVGAGI (reference sequence). V gave up 6 bases and J gave up 1 base; unmatched junction bases: 4. CDR3 length: 15 residues. CDR3 in DNA: TGTGCCAGCAGCCGCGGGGGGGTTTCCTACAATGAGCAGTTCTTC. This translates into CASSRGGVSYNEQFF.

This chain links TRBV9 with TRBJ1-1, with TRBD1 identical over 7 bases. This CDR3 is built from 16 residues. Germline V gene lookup returns CDR1 SGDLS and CDR2 YYNGEE. The J segment lost 1 base and the V segment lost 5 bases, leaving 11 bases of the junction unmatched. CDR3 nucleotides: TGTGCCAGCAGTCCAGGACAGGCGAGACCGAACACTGAAGCTTTCTTT. Translation gives CASSPGQARPNTEAFF.

The rearrangement links TRBV12-5 to TRBJ2-4; 8 positions agree with TRBD1. This CDR3 spans 13 amino acids. Germline V gene sequence: CDR1 LGHNT, CDR2 FRNRAP. Trimming removed 8 bases from V and 7 bases from J; junction bases left unmatched: 7. The CDR3 DNA is TGTGCTAGTACCAATTCAGGGGGCAACATTCAGTACTTC. It specifies CASTNSGGNIQYF.

This CDR3 reads CASSVEAGATNEQFF. In nucleotides, the CDR3 is TGTGCCAGCAGCGTAGAGGCGGGAGCGACCAATGAGCAGTTCTTC. This chain uses TRBV9 with TRBJ2-1; 7 bases map to TRBD2. The germline V gene has CDR1 SGDLS and CDR2 YYNGEE. The CDR3 totals 15 residues. V shed 0 bases and J 6 bases; nucleotides not matched to a gene: 6.

The V and J genes are TRBV14 and TRBJ1-1, with D uncertain. This CDR3 spans 16 amino acids. The V gene lost 1 base and the J gene lost 1 base, with 13 bases spanning the gap. Germline V gene data show CDR1 as SGHDN and CDR2 as FVKESK. This chain's CDR3 is CASSQGLGTRNTEAFF. The CDR3 DNA sequence: TGTGCCAGCAGCCAAGGACTTGGAACGAGGAACACTGAAGCTTTCTTT.

The chain combines TRBV6-5 with TRBJ2-2; 7 bases are a match to TRBD1. Germline V lookup: CDR1 MNHEY, CDR2 SVGAGI. V dropped 2 bases and J dropped 1; count of bases not matched to a gene: 4. The CDR3 is 16 amino acids. CDR3 DNA sequence: TGTGCCAGCAGTTACGATTGGACAGGGAACACCGGGGAGCTGTTTTTT. This encodes CASSYDWTGNTGELFF.

A few counts support this clone. The V gene is TRBV7-2, the J gene TRBJ2-7, with no clear D. With 3 bases removed from V and 2 bases from J, the gap between germline ends came to 8 bases. This CDR3 is 13 amino acids long. Per the germline V gene, CDR1 is SGHTA and CDR2 is FQGNSA. The CDR3 reads CASSLRPPYEQYF. In DNA form, the CDR3 reads TGTGCCAGCAGCTTGCGGCCCCCCTACGAGCAGTACTTC.

This chain links TRBV2 with TRBJ1-2; the D is unclear. Per the germline V gene, CDR1 is SNHLY and CDR2 is FYNNEI. The CDR3 is 15 amino acids. Trimming took 4 bases from V and 0 from J, leaving 12 bases between them. The CDR3 DNA is TGTGCCAGCAGTGTTATTGGGAGAACTAACTATGGCTACACCTTC. Residues: CASSVIGRTNYGYTF.

The chain has TRBV4-2 and TRBJ1-2, with 7 bases fitting TRBD1. V shed 3 bases, J shed 4 bases, and the junction held 11 bases outside the gene matches. The CDR3 sequence is 16 residues long. The germline V gene has CDR1 LGHNA and CDR2 YNFKEQ. CDR3 in amino acids: CASSQGGADRPYGYTF. The CDR3 DNA is TGTGCCAGCAGCCAGGGCGGGGCGGACAGGCCCTATGGCTACACCTTC.

This sequence joins TRBV29-1 and TRBJ1-2; D is ambiguous. V lost 4 bases and J 0 bases, leaving 6 bases between the germline ends. The germline CDR1 and CDR2 sequences are SQVTM and ANQGSEA. This CDR3 is 12 amino acids long. CDR3 coding DNA: TGCAGCGTTGTTGGGCCTAACTATGGCTACACCTTC. This encodes CSVVGPNYGYTF.